The rows below give T cell receptor beta chains drawn from one sample of a study of T cell repertoires in cytomegalovirus infection. Their specific antigens are unknown. One entry per CDR3 protein, called by TCRdb with MiXCR from the reads. Of about 920,000 distinct CDR3 sequences in the sample, approximately 31% are singletons; the top ten hold about 14%. The specimen was cultured CD8+ T cells from PBMCs, collected from culture after CMV antigen stimulation. Receptors originate from a human donor in good health (CMV status not recorded). Some clones in this sample may be carry-over from other donors' samples. The CDR3 runs from the conserved cysteine through the conserved F or W. D genes are given only for firm matches. Some rows mark clone size as missing; the rest say once, few, many or name a class of expanded clone.

>TRBV20-1|TRBD1|TRBJ1-4|few
TGCAGTGCTAGAGGCACGGGACAGGGGGCGCGGTGGAATGAAAAACTGTTTTTT
CSARGTGQGARWNEKLFF
>TRBV27|NA|TRBJ2-5|NA
TGTGCCAGCAGTTTATGGGGTAGTCAAGAGACCCAGTACTTC
CASSLWGSQETQYF
>TRBV7-9|TRBD2|TRBJ2-1|few
TGTGCCAGCAGCTTGGGGACTAGCGGGGGTATGAATGAGCAGTTCTTC
CASSLGTSGGMNEQFF
>TRBV9|NA|TRBJ2-5|NA
TGTGCCAGCAGCGTAGCGCGAGCCCCAGAGACCCAGTACTTC
CASSVARAPETQYF
>TRBV12-3/TRBV12-4|NA|TRBJ2-7|few
TGTGCCAGCACTGGGACTGAAAGCTCCTACGAGCAGTACTTC
CASTGTESSYEQYF
>TRBV23-1|TRBD1|TRBJ1-5|NA
TGCGCCTCGGGACAGGGACGCCAGCCCCAGCATTTT
CASGQGRQPQHF
>TRBV7-6|NA|TRBJ2-5|NA
TGTGCCAGCAAGAAAAATGGATACCAAGAGATCCAGTACTTC
CASKKNGYQEIQYF
>TRBV6-5|NA|TRBJ2-3|few
TGTGCCAGCAGTTATACAGGAGATACGCAGTATTTT
CASSYTGDTQYF
>TRBV6-2/TRBV6-3|NA|TRBJ2-1|once
TGTGCCAGCAGCGAACAGAGGGATGAGCAGTTCTTC
CASSEQRDEQFF
>TRBV4-1|TRBD1|TRBJ1-5|few
TGCGCCAGCAGCCATGCAATACAGGGGGCAGGGCAGCCCCAGCATTTT
CASSHAIQGAGQPQHF
>TRBV5-3|TRBD2|TRBJ2-1|NA
TGTGCCAGAAGCCCCGGGACTAGCGGGGGACCGCAGGACAATGAGCAGTTCTTC
CARSPGTSGGPQDNEQFF
>TRBV11-2|TRBD1|TRBJ2-1|NA
TGTGCCAGCAGTCCCGAGACAGGGATCAATGAGCAGTTCTTC
CASSPETGINEQFF
>TRBV20-1|TRBD2|TRBJ2-3|NA
TGCAGTGCTAGAGAGCGGGCTAGCGGGGGTCTCACAGATACGCAGTATTTT
CSARERASGGLTDTQYF
>TRBV4-1|NA|TRBJ1-5|NA
TGCGCCAGCAGCCCACTCGGCGATCAGCCCCAGCATTTT
CASSPLGDQPQHF
>TRBV7-9|TRBD1|TRBJ2-7|few
TGTGCCAGCAGCTGGACAGGGGGCATCGAGCAGTACTTC
CASSWTGGIEQYF
>TRBV19|TRBD1|TRBJ1-5|once
TGTGCCAGTAGTATAGATGAAGACAGGGGTGGCAATCAGCCCCAGCATTTT
CASSIDEDRGGNQPQHF